The source of this TCR beta chain is a study of T cells after yellow fever vaccination. Overall study results and limits: A small proportion of clonotypes was detected in both the CD4 and CD8 compartments.

On this clonotype itself: Its cognate antigen is unknown.

They built TCR cDNA with 5'RACE template switching, a step that put in a universal primer site and UMIs. One entry per CDR3 protein results from TCRdb running MiXCR on the 5' RACE reads. The repertoire holds under 600,000 distinct CDR3 sequences, with 20% to 25% as singletons. V lost 4 bases and J lost 1; bases outside the gene matches: 10. CDR1 and CDR2 (germline): SGHVS, FQNEAQ. There are 16 residues in the CDR3. Sequenced material: PBMCs, taken approximately 20 days after the first yellow fever vaccination. The chain joins TRBV7-8 to TRBJ2-7; 7 bases agree with TRBD1. This TCR was recovered from a man between 18 and 29 years old who received the YFV17D yellow fever vaccine. CDR3 region: CASSSRTGLLSYEQYF. The CDR3 bases are TGTGCCAGCAGCTCGAGGACAGGCTTATTGTCCTACGAGCAGTACTTC.